The source of this T cell receptor (beta chain) is a study of blood T cell repertoires in COVID-19. Overall study context: Collection of acute and convalescent COVID-19 samples took place in the United States, Italy and Spain. Nucleic acid was either cDNA or gDNA, and it came from T cells, B-cell-depleted T cells, or PBMCs.

Original processing methods: Using reference gene primer amplification, nucleated cell counts were estimated. Only in-frame clones appear in the TCRdb table, and some are missing; sequencing was by immunoSEQ multiplex PCR. Clone size and the V and J calls come from that table; the DNA yielded D and trimming. The profile shows roughly 240,000 clones, approximately 82% of them singletons. Germline CDR1 GTSNPN, CDR2 SVGIG (reference sequence). V was shortened by 0 bases and J by 5 bases, with 10 bases between the two germline ends. CDR3 size: 13 residues. The sequencing input was peripheral blood. The TCR comes from a man aged 55-75 years who had recovered from COVID-19. This chain links TRBV30 with TRBJ2-5; no firm D call. CDR3 sequence (DNA): TGTGCCTGGAGTGTACTGCGCTGGGAGACCCAGTACTTC. It codes for CAWSVLRWETQYF.